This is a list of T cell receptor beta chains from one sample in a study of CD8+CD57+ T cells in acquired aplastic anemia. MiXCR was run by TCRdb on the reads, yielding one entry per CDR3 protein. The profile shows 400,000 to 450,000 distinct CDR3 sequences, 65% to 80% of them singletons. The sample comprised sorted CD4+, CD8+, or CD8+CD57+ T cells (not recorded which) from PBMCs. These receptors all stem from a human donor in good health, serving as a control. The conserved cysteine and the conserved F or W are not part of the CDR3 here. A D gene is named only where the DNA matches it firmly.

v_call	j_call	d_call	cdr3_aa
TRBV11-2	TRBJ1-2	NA	ASSLVLWGFSYGYT
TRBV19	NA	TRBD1	ASSLGQGNQETQY
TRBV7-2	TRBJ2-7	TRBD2	ASSLAGGSLDEQY
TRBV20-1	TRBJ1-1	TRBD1	SASWTGGTEAF
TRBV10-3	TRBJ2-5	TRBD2	ATNLKGGGSTLY
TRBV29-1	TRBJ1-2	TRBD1	SAGTGGLKNYGYT
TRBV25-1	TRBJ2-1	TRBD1	ASSSGTGHNEQF
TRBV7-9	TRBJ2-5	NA	ASSLGWAANSYQETQY
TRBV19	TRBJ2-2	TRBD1	ASSMLSRGTGELF
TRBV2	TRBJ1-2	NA	ASRGGGIYGYT
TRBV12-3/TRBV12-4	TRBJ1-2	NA	ASSLTHSGYT
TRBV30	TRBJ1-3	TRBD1	AWRQGVSVGNTIY
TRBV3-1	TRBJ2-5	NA	ASSPTTGQETQY
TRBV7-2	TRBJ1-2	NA	ASSVVGGRLYCYT
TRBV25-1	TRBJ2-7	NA	ASSEISQDLNTEQY
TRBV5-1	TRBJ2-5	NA	ASSSIQGYQETQY
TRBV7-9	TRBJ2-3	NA	ASSSYEADTQY
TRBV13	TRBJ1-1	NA	ASSFVWGGPEAF
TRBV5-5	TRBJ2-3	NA	ASSPQLTQY
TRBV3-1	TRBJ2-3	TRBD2	ASSQARGGGADTQY
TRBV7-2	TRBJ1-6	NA	ASSLRLAGPTGD
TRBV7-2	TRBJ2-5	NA	ASSLGSETQY
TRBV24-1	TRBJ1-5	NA	ATSDQNQPQH
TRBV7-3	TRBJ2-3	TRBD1	ASSFRDRAYHEQY
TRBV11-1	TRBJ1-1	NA	ASSLQEDTEAF
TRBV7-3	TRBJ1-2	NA	ASSSTVAETQYFYT
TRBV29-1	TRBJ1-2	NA	SVESWQCGYT
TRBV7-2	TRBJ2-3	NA	ASSPAVPGDTQY
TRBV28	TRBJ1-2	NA	ASSSGGGTSGYT
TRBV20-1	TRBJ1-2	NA	SASPPPDGYT
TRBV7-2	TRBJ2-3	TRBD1	ASSLNPGQGAYEY
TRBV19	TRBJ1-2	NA	ASRGVVNYGYT
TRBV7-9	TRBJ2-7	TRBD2	ATSRDVSSGDGEQY
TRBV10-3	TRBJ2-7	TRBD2	AIRLETSGSYEQY
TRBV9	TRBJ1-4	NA	ANSPGERWDERLF
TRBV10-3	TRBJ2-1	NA	ASMGRAYNEQF
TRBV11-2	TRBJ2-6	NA	ASSPGHEANVLT
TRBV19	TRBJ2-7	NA	ASILGPDPMNTEA
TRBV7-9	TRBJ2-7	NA	ASSLSRGEKLFF
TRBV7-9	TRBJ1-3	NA	ASSWSRGDSENSIY
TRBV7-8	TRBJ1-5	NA	ASSSIGVWNIAHDQPQH